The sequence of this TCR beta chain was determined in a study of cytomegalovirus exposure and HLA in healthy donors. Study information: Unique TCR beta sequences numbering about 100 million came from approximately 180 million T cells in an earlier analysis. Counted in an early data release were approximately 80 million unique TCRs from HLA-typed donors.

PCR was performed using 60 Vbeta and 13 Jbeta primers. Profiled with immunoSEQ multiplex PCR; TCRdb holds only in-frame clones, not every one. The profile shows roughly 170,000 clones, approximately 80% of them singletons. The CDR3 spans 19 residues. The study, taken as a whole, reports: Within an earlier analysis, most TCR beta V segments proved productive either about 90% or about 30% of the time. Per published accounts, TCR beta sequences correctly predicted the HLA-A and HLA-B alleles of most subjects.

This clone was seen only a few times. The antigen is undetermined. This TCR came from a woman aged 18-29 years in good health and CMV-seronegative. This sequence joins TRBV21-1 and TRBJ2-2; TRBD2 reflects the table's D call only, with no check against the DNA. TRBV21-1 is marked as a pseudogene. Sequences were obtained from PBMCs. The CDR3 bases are TGTGCCAGCATCCCCCTCGGGACTAGCGGGACGAAATACCCCGGGGAGCTGTTTTTT. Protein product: CASIPLGTSGTKYPGELFF.